The 14 T cell receptor beta chains below come from one sample, sequenced in a study of human T cells and chemical hapten exposure. TCRdb re-derived calls from the RACE reads in MiXCR, one entry per CDR3 protein. Of about 270,000 distinct CDR3 sequences in the sample, 7.5% to 8% were seen once. Time point noted: pre-sensitization, week 0. This sample's treatment: therapeutic diphenylcyclopropenone sensitization with weekly scalp DPC. The source material was whole blood, sampled in connection with sensitization to the hapten diphenylcyclopropenone (DPC). All receptors come from a young man with alopecia areata. Some clones in this sample may be carry-over from other donors' samples.

This clonotype was observed at least ten times. The rearrangement joins TRBV4-1 to TRBJ2-3; 13 bases line up with TRBD2. Germline trimming cut 3 bases from V and 5 bases from J; bases unmatched to any gene: 8. CDR3 length equals 17 residues. From germline, CDR1 is MGHRA and CDR2 YSYEKL. This CDR3 reads CASSQATSGGAGDTQYF. DNA of the CDR3: TGCGCCAGCAGCCAGGCAACTAGCGGGGGGGCCGGAGATACGCAGTATTTT.

This clonotype was observed a few times. J is TRBJ1-2 and V is TRBV12-5, with 9 bases that match TRBD1. There are 17 residues in the CDR3. CDR1 is LGHNT, CDR2 FRNRAP, per germline. After removal of 5 bases from V and 5 bases from J, the junction contained 15 bases not matched to a gene. The DNA for the CDR3 is TGTGCTAGTGGTGAATCCGGGACAGGGAGTATCATTTATGGCTACACCTTC. It codes for CASGESGTGSIIYGYTF. Complete variable domain (other parts from reference TRBV12-5 and TRBJ1-2): DARVTQTPRHKVTEMGQEVTMRCQPILGHNTVFWYRQTMMQGLELLAYFRNRAPLDDSGMPKDRFSAEMPDATLATLKIQPSEPRDSAVYFCASGESGTGSIIYGYTFGSGTRLTVV.

The chain uses TRBV28 and TRBJ1-1; D gene unclear. With 6 bases removed from V and 1 base from J, the gap between germline ends came to 12 bases. This CDR3 is 14 amino acids long. The germline gives CDR1 MDHEN, CDR2 SYDVKM. In nucleotides, the CDR3 is TGTGCCAGCAGCCTGAGAATTGGGAACACTGAAGCTTTCTTT. Amino acids: CASSLRIGNTEAFF.

This clonotype was detected many times. V usage is TRBV7-9 and J usage is TRBJ2-7, with TRBD1 identical over 7 bases. V was pared by 6 bases and J by 0 bases, with 8 bases of the junction left unmatched. The germline CDR1 and CDR2 sequences are SEHNR and FQNEAQ (reference sequence). The CDR3 runs 15 residues. CDR3 bases: TGTGCCAGCAGTGCCCATCGGGACAGCTCCTACGAGCAGTACTTC. It specifies CASSAHRDSSYEQYF.

This chain's CDR3 is CASSDGSKNIQYF. The CDR3 region has the DNA TGTGCCAGCAGTGATGGCAGCAAAAACATTCAGTACTTC. The rearrangement joins TRBV25-1 to TRBJ2-4; D unresolved. The CDR3 sequence is 13 residues long. From germline, CDR1 is MGHDK and CDR2 SYGVNS. Trimming took 3 bases from V and 3 from J, leaving 6 bases between them.

This clonotype was detected only a few times. CDR3 residues: CASSPGQPWDIQYF. CDR3 bases: TGTGCCAGCAGTCCGGGACAGCCATGGGACATTCAGTACTTC. This rearrangement joins TRBV12-3 or TRBV12-4 to TRBJ2-4, with 7 bases fitting TRBD1. This CDR3 region has 14 residues. V dropped 5 bases and J dropped 8; count of bases not matched to a gene: 9.

This clonotype was observed a few times. This chain joins TRBV7-2 and TRBJ1-2; D is uncertain. From germline, CDR1 is SGHTA and CDR2 FQGNSA. This CDR3 region has 15 residues. The V end lost 11 bases, the J end lost 4 bases, and 23 bases lay between the germline ends. In DNA form, the CDR3 reads TGTGCCGGAGACGATGGCTTTCGGCGGCGCTATGGCTACACCTTC. Translated, it gives CAGDDGFRRRYGYTF.

The CDR3 sequence: CASSFRGENEKLFF. CDR3 nucleotides: TGCGCCAGCAGCTTCCGGGGTGAGAATGAAAAACTGTTTTTT. The chain uses TRBV5-1 and TRBJ1-4; D gene unclear. The ends were cut back, 2 bases at V and 5 bases at J, with 10 bases in the middle. In germline, CDR1 is SGHRS, CDR2 YFSETQ. This CDR3 is built from 14 residues.

This clonotype occurred a few times. The rearrangement joins TRBV29-1 to TRBJ2-1; the match to TRBD2 covers 10 bases. The CDR3 has 16 residues. From germline, CDR1 is SQVTM and CDR2 ANQGSEA. Germline trimming cut 6 bases from V and 9 bases from J; bases unmatched to any gene: 17. The CDR3 DNA is TGCAGCGTATTACCGGGCGGAGCGGGGGGGTTAAGTGAGCAGTTCTTC. It is translated as CSVLPGGAGGLSEQFF.

This sequence joins TRBV7-2 and TRBJ2-3, with 9 bases fitting TRBD2. Germline V CDR1 and CDR2: SGHTA, FQGNSA. V was pared by 1 base and J by 4 bases, with 6 bases of the junction left unmatched. This CDR3 has 16 residues. The CDR3 region has the DNA TGTGCCAGCAGCTTAGAAGCGGGGGGCTGGGCAGATACGCAGTATTTT. This gives the protein CASSLEAGGWADTQYF.

V is TRBV10-3 and J is TRBJ1-3; D not certain. This CDR3 is 15 amino acids long. Trimming took 6 bases from V and 5 from J, leaving 17 bases between them. CDR1 is ENHRY, CDR2 SYGVKD, per germline. The CDR3 is CAISETGLVRNTIYF. In DNA, the CDR3 is TGTGCCATCAGCGAAACCGGACTTGTCCGAAACACCATATATTTT.

This clonotype has only a few counts. The V gene is TRBV29-1, the J gene TRBJ2-1; D gene uncertain. Germline CDR1 is SQVTM and CDR2 is ANQGSEA. V was trimmed by 4 bases and J by 2 bases, leaving 15 bases between them. CDR3 length: 15 residues. The CDR3: CSVGSVRAPYNEQFF. For the CDR3, the DNA is TGCAGCGTTGGATCCGTCCGGGCTCCCTACAATGAGCAGTTCTTC.

The gene calls are TRBV19 and TRBJ2-2; the D is unclear. V gave up 2 bases and J gave up 4 bases, with 14 bases separating them. Germline loops: CDR1 LNHDA, CDR2 SQIVND (reference sequence). The CDR3 runs to 16 residues. The CDR3 loop reads CASSISVASITGELFF. CDR3 in DNA: TGTGCCAGTAGTATATCCGTGGCTTCGATCACCGGGGAGCTGTTTTTT.

This clonotype was recorded at least ten times. The chain carries TRBV4-1 and TRBJ2-7; TRBD2 aligns across 8 bases. The CDR3 is 15 residues long. J gave up 2 bases and V 1 base, and 4 bases lay outside the gene matches. The germline V gene has CDR1 MGHRA and CDR2 YSYEKL. The CDR3 DNA sequence: TGCGCCAGCAGCCAAGCTACTAGCGGAACCTACGAGCAGTACTTC. This gives the protein CASSQATSGTYEQYF.